This T cell receptor (beta chain) was identified during a study of shared clonotypes between healthy human individuals. The V and J ends lost 0 bases and 6 bases respectively, with 27 bases between them. Germline V gives CDR1 SGHRS, CDR2 YFSETQ. The length of the CDR3 is 19 residues. This table comes from immunoSEQ multiplex PCR, and its TCRdb copy is limited to in-frame clones, with some not included. There are some 2,000,000 clones in the sample; 90% to 95% occur only once, and approximately 0.13% lies in the top ten. The sequencing input was naive CD4+ T cells sorted from blood. Subset indicated: CD45RA+ positively selected. V and J are TRBV5-1 and TRBJ1-1; the D gene is possibly TRBD1 (5 bases). The source of this sequence is a young man in good health. CDR3 nucleotide sequence: TGCGCCAGCAGCTTGGGCTATCTCTACGGGTTCCAGGGTAGGGCTGAAGCTTTCTTT. Its protein product is CASSLGYLYGFQGRAEAFF.